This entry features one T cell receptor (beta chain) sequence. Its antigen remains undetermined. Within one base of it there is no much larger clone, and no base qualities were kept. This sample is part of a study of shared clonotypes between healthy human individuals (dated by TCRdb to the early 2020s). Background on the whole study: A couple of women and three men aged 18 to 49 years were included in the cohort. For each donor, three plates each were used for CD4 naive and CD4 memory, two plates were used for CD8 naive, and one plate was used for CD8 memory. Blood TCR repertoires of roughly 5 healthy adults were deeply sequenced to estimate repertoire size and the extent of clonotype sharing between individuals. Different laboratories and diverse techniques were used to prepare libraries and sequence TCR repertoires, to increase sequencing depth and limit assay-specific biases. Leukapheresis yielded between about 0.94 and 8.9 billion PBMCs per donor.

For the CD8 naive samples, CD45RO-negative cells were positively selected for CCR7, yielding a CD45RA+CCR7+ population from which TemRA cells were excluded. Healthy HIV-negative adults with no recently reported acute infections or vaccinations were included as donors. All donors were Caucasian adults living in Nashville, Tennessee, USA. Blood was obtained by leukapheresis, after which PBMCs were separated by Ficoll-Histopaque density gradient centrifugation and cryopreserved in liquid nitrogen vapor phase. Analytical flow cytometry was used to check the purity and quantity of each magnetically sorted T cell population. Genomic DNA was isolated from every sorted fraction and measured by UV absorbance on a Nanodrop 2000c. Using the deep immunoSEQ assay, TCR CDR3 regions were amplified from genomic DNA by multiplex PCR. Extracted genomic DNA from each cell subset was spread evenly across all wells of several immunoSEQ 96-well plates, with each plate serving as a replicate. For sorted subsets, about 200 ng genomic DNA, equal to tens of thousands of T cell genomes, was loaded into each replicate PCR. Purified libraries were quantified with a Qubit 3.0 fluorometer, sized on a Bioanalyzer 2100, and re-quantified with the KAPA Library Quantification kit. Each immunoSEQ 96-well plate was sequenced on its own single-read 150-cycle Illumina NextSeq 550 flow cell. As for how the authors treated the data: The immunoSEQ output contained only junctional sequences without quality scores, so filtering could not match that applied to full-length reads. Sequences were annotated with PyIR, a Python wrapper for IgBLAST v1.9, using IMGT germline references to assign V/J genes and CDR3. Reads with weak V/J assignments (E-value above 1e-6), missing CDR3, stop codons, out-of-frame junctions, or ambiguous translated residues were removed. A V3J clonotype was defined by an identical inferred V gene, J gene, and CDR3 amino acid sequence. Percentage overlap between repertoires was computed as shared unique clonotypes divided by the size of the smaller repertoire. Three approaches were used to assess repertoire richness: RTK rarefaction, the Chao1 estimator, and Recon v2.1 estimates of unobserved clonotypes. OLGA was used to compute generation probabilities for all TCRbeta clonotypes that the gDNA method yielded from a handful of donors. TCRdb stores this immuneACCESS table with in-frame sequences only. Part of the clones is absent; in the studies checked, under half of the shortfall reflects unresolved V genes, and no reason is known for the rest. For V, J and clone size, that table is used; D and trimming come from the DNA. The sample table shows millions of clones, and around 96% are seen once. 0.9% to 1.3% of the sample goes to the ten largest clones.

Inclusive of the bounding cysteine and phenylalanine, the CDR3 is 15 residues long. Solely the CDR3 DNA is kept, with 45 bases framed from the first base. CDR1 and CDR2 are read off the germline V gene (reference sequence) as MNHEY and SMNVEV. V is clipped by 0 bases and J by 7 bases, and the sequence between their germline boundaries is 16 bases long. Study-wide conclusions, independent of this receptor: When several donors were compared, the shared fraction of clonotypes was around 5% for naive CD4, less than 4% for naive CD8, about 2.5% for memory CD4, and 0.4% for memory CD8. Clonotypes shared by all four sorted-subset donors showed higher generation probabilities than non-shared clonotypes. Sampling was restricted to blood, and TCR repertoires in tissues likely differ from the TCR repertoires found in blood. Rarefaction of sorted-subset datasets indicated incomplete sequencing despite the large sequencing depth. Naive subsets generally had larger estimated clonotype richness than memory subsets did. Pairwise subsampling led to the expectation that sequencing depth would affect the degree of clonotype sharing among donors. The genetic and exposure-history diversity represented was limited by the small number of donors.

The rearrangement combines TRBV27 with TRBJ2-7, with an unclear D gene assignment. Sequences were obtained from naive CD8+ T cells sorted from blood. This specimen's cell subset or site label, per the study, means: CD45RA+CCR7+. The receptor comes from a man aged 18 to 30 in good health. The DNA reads TGTGCCAGCAGTTTATCTGCCGCCGTCGCTTTGGAGCAGTACTTC. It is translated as CASSLSAAVALEQYF.